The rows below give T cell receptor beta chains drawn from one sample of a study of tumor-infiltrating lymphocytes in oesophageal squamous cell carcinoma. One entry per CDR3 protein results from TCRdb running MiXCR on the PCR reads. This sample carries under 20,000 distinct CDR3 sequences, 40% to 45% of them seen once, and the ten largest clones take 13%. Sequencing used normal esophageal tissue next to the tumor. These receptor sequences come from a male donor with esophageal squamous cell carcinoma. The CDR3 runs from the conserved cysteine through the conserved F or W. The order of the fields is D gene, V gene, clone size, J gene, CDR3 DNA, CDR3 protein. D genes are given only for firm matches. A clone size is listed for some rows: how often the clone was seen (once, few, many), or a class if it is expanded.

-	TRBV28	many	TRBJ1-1	TGTGCCAGTGGTTCCCTTGGGACTGAAGCTTTCTTT	CASGSLGTEAFF
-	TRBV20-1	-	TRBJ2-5	TGCAGTGCTGGCATTCTAGCTCTAGAGACCCAGTACTTC	CSAGILALETQYF
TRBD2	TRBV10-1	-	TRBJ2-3	TGCGCCAGCAGTGAGTCAGCGGGGCACACAGATACGCAGTATTTT	CASSESAGHTDTQYF
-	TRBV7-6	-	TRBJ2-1	TGTGCCAGCAGCTTAGGTATCCAGAGCTCCTACGAGCAGTTCTTC	CASSLGIQSSYEQFF
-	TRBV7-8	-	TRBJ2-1	TGTGCCAGCAGCCCAAGGGGGACGGGTCCGTACGAGCAGTTCTTC	CASSPRGTGPYEQFF
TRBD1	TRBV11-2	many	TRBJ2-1	TGTGCCAGCAGACAGACAGGGGATGAGCAGTTCTTC	CASRQTGDEQFF
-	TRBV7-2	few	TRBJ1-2	TGTGCCAGCAGCAACTTGGGCCAAGGCTACACCTTC	CASSNLGQGYTF
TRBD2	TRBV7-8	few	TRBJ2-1	TGTGCCAGCAGCTTAGTCGGGACTAACTACAATGAGCAGTTCTTC	CASSLVGTNYNEQFF
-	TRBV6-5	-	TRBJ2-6	-	CASSYSSYGYTFGF
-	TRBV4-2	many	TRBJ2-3	TGTGCCAGCAGCCAAGATCTGGGGGGCGGGAGAACAGATACGCAGTATTTT	CASSQDLGGGRTDTQYF
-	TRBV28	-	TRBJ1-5	TGTGCCAGCAGTTTCGGGGTGAATCAGCCCCAGCATTTT	CASSFGVNQPQHF
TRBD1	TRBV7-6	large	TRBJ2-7	TGTGCCAGCAGCAGGGACAGGGGATACGAGCAGTACTTC	CASSRDRGYEQYF
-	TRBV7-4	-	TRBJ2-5	TGTGCCAGCAGCTTTCTTACGGGTACAGTGGGGGCGTGGAGGGAGACCCAGTACTTC	CASSFLTGTVGAWRETQYF
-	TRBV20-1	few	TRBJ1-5	TGCAGTGCTGGCCGCTGGGAGGGCAATCAGCCCCAGCATTTT	CSAGRWEGNQPQHF
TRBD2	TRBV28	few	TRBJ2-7	TGTGCCAGCTTCTCCCGAGCGGCTAGCGGTAGCTACGAGCAGTACTTC	CASFSRAASGSYEQYF
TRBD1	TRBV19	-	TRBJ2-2	TGTGCCAGTAGTGTGGACAGGGCTTACGGGGAGCTGTTTTTT	CASSVDRAYGELFF
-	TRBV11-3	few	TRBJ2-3	TGTGCCAGCAGCTTCAGAAGGGGGAATGCAGATACGCAGTATTTT	CASSFRRGNADTQYF
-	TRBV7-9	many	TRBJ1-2	TGTGCCAGCAGCTTAGACCAGACCGTCAACTATGGCTACACCTTC	CASSLDQTVNYGYTF
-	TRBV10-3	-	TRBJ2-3	TGTGCCATCAGGAACCCTGGGGCCCCTACGCAGTATTTT	CAIRNPGAPTQYF
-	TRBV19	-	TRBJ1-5	TGTGCCAGTAGTATAGCTGCCGGGTACAATCAGCCCCAGCATTTT	CASSIAAGYNQPQHF
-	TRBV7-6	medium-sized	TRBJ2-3	TGTGCCAGCAGCTTTACAGCTAGCACAGATACGCAGTATTTT	CASSFTASTDTQYF
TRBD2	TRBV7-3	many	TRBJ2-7	TGTGCCAGCAGCTTAACGTCGGTAGCGGGAAGGAATGAGCAGTACTTC	CASSLTSVAGRNEQYF
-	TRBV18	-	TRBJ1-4	TGTGCCAGCTCCAGGGACTCTTTTGAAAAACTGTTTTTT	CASSRDSFEKLFF